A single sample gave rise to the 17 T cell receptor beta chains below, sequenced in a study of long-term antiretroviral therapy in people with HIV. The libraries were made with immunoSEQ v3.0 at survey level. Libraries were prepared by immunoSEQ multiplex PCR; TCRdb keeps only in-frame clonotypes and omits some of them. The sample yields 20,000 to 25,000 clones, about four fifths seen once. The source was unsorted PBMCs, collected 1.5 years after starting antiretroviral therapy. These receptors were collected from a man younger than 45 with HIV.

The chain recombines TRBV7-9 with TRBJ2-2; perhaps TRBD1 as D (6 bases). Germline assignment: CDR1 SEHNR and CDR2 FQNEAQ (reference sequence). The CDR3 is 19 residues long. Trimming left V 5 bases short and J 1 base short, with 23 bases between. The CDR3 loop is CASSLGRGSYLLNTGELFF. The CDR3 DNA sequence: TGTGCCAGCAGCCTTGGTAGGGGGAGTTACCTATTGAACACCGGGGAGCTGTTTTTT.

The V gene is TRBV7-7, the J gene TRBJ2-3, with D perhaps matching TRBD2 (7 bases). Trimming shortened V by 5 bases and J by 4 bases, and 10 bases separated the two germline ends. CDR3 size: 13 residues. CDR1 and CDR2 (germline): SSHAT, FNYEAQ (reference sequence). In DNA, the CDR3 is TGTGCCAGCAGCCCGGGGGGCCCAGATACGCAGTATTTT. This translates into CASSPGGPDTQYF.

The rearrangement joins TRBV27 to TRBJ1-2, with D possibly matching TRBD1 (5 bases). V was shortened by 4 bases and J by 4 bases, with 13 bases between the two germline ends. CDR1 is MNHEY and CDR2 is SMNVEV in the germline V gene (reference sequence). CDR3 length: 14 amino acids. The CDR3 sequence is CASSSSQGRYGYTF. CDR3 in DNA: TGTGCCAGCAGTTCATCTCAGGGTCGCTATGGCTACACCTTC.

The CDR3 nucleotides read TGTGCCAGCAGTTACTTCGGACAGGATAATGAAAAACTGTTTTTT. Translating gives CASSYFGQDNEKLFF. The chain combines TRBV6-5 with TRBJ1-4; 7 bases are shared with TRBD1. The V segment lost 1 base and the J segment 4 bases; nucleotides outside the gene matches: 3. CDR1 and CDR2 from the germline V gene are MNHEY and SVGAGI. The CDR3 has 15 amino acids.

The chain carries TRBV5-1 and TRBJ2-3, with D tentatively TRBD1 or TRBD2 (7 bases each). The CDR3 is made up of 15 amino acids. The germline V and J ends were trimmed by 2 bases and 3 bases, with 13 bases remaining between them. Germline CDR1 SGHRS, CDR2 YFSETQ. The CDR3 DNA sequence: TGCGCCAGCAGCTTCCTCCAGGGGGGGACAGATACGCAGTATTTT. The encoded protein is CASSFLQGGTDTQYF.

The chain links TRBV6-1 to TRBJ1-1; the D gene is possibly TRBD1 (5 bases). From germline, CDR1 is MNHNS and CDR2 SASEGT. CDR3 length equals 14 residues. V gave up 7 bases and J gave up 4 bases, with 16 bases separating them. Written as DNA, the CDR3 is TGTGCCAGCAAACAGGTCAGTGATAGCACTGAAGCTTTCTTT. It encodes CASKQVSDSTEAFF.

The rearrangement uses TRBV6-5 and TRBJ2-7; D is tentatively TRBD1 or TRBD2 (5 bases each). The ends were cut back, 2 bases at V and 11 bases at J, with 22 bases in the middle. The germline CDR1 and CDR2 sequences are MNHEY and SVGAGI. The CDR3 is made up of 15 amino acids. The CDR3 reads CASSYRSGTISSKYF. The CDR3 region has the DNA TGTGCCAGCAGTTACCGGTCCGGGACCATCTCCTCGAAGTACTTC.

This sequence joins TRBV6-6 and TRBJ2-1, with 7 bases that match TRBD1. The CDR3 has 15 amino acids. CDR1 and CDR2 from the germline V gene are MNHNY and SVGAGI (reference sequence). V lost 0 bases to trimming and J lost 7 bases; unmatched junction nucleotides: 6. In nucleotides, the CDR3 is TGTGCCAGCAGTTACTCGAACAGGGGTCTAAATGAGCAGTTCTTC. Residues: CASSYSNRGLNEQFF.

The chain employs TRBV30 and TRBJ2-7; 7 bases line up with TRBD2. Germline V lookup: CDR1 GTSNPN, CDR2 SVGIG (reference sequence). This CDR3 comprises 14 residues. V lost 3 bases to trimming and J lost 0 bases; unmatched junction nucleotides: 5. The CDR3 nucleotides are TGTGCCTGGAGGGGGGGGTTTAGCTCCTACGAGCAGTACTTC. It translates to CAWRGGFSSYEQYF.

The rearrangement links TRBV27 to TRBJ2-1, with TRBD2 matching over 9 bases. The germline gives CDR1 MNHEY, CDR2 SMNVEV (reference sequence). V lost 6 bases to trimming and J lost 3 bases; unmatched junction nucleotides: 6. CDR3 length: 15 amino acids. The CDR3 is CASRRLAENYNEQFF. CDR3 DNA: TGTGCCAGCAGAAGACTAGCGGAGAACTACAATGAGCAGTTCTTC.

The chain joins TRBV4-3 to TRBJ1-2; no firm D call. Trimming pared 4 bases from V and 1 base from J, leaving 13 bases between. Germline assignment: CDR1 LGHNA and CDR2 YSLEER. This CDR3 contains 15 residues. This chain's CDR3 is CASSREGPNNYGYTF. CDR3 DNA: TGCGCCAGCAGCCGAGAGGGCCCAAATAACTATGGCTACACCTTC.

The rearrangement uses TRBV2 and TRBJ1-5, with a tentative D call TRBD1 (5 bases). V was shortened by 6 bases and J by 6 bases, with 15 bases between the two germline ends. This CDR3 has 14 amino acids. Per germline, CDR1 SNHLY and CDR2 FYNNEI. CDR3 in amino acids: CASRKGQGGQPQHF. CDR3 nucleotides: TGTGCCAGCAGGAAAGGGCAGGGCGGTCAGCCCCAGCATTTT. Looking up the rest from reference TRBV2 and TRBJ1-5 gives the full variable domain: EPEVTQTPSHQVTQMGQEVILRCVPISNHLYFYWYRQILGQKVEFLVSFYNNEISEKSEIFDDQFSVERPDGSNFTLKIRSTKLEDSAMYFCASRKGQGGQPQHFGDGTRLSIL.

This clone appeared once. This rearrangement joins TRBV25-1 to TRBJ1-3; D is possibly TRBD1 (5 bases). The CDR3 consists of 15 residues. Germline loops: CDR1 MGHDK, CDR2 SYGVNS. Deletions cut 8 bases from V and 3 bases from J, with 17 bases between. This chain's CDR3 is CASSTPRGNGNTIYF. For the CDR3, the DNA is TGTGCCAGCTCTACCCCGCGGGGGAATGGAAACACCATATATTTT.

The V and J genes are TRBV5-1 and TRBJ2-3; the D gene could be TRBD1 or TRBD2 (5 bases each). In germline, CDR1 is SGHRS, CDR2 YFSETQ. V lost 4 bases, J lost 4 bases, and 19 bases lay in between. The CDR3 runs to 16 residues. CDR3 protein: CASSSRQLMGADTQYF. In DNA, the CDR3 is TGCGCCAGCAGCAGCCGACAGCTTATGGGGGCAGATACGCAGTATTTT.

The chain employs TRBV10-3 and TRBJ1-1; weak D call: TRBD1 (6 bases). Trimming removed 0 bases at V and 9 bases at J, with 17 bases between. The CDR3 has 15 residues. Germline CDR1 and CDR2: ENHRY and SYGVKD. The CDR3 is CAISESVGGQGKAFF. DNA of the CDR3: TGTGCCATCAGTGAGTCGGTTGGGGGGCAAGGTAAAGCTTTCTTT.

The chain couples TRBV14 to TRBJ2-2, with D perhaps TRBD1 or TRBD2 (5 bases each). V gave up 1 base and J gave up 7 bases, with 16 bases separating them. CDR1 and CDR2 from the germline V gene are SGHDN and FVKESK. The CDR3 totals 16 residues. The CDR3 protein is CASSQAGTMVGGELFF. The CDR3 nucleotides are TGTGCCAGCAGCCAAGCCGGGACGATGGTCGGCGGGGAGCTGTTTTTT.

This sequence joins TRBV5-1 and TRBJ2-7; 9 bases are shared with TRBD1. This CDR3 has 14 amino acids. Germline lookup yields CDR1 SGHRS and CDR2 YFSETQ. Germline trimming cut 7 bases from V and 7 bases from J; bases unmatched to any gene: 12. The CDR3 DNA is TGCGCCAGCTCGACCGGGACAGGGACCTTGGAGCAGTACTTC. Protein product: CASSTGTGTLEQYF.